Below, one TCR beta chain is given with its context. This entry comes from a study of cytotoxic CD8 clonotypes in ibrutinib-treated CLL. The V gene's germline CDR1 is SGDLS and CDR2 YYNGEE. The ends lost 4 bases at V and 7 bases at J; junction bases unmatched: 6. This CDR3 contains 14 residues. Libraries were prepared by immunoSEQ multiplex PCR; TCRdb keeps only in-frame clonotypes and omits some of them. The sample has around 300,000 clones; around four fifths are singletons. The sequenced sample was PBMCs, obtained before ibrutinib treatment. This receptor was identified in a human donor with chronic lymphocytic leukemia. The gene calls are TRBV9 and TRBJ1-5; 9 nucleotides agree with TRBD1. The chain's CDR3 is CASSQGQGGQPQHF. The CDR3 DNA reads as TGTGCCAGCAGCCAGGGACAGGGAGGGCAGCCCCAGCATTTT.